The sequence of this T cell receptor (beta chain) was determined in a study of shared clonotypes between healthy human individuals. Across the study: CD8 memory received one plate per donor, CD8 naive two, CD4 memory three and CD4 naive three. Points from the study as a whole: Specimens sampled were limited to blood, with tissue repertoires likely differing. Generation probabilities of non-shared clonotypes were lower (relative to those shared by all four donors).

This clone was counted a few times. What it binds is unknown. Trimming took off 0 bases at V and 5 bases at J, with 14 bases between the two ends. Germline CDR1 is SGHAT and CDR2 is FQNNGV. The CDR3 has 15 amino acids. Some clones are missing from TCRdb's copy, which holds only in-frame ones; the method was immunoSEQ multiplex PCR. This table holds some 690,000 clones, 90% found once. The source material was memory CD8+ T cells from PBMCs. The subset: CD45RO+ cells pooled with CCR7-negative TemRA cells. The source is a man between 18 and 29 years old in good health. Some clones in this sample may be carry-over from other donors' samples. The V gene is TRBV11-2, the J gene TRBJ2-7, with TRBD2 as a possible D gene (6 bases). CDR3 sequence (DNA): TGTGCCAGCAGCTTAGAGGCTAGCGAATGGAACGAGCAGTACTTC. Encoded protein: CASSLEASEWNEQYF.